This T cell receptor beta chain came from a study of cytotoxic CD8 clonotypes in ibrutinib-treated CLL. As for the study in general: Following treatment for a median around 13 months, range 6 to 36, response samples were then taken.

Profiled with immunoSEQ multiplex PCR; TCRdb holds only in-frame clones, not every one. The table lists fewer than 13,000 clones, roughly 83% of them singletons. The ends were cut back, 9 bases at V and 5 bases at J, with 17 bases in the middle. This CDR3 contains 13 residues. Germline V gives CDR1 LNHNV, CDR2 YYDKDF (reference sequence). The clonotype comes from a human donor with chronic lymphocytic leukemia. The chain recombines TRBV15 with TRBJ2-7; D remains unclear. This specimen was PBMCs, taken at disease progression, from a patient treated with ibrutinib. The DNA for the CDR3 is TGTGCCACTTCCCTCCGGAGAAATAACGAGCAGTACTTC. Translated, it gives CATSLRRNNEQYF.